This TCR beta chain was sequenced during a study of tumor-infiltrating lymphocytes in localized non-small cell lung cancer. Study in general: Each patient gave resected tumor and non-adjacent uninvolved lung tissue.

Notes on this clone: Its target is unknown.

The germline CDR1 and CDR2 sequences are SGDLS and YYNGEE. V lost 0 bases, J lost 2 bases, and 2 bases stayed unmatched. The CDR3 has 15 residues. Study results and limitations: Available tissue quantity limited TCR sequencing to a patient subset. Each assay used a separate piece of the same tissue.

Using immunoSEQ multiplex PCR, the repertoire was profiled, and TCRdb retains in-frame clones only, with some absent. There are approximately 6,700 clones in the sample; around two thirds occur only once, and roughly 7% lies in the top ten. The origin of this receptor is a human donor with non-small cell lung cancer. The V gene is TRBV9, the J gene TRBJ1-5; 7 positions agree with TRBD1. Sequencing used uninvolved lung tissue not adjacent to the tumor. The CDR3 spells CASSVGQGGNQPQHF. The CDR3 region has the DNA TGTGCCAGCAGCGTAGGACAGGGAGGCAATCAGCCCCAGCATTTT.